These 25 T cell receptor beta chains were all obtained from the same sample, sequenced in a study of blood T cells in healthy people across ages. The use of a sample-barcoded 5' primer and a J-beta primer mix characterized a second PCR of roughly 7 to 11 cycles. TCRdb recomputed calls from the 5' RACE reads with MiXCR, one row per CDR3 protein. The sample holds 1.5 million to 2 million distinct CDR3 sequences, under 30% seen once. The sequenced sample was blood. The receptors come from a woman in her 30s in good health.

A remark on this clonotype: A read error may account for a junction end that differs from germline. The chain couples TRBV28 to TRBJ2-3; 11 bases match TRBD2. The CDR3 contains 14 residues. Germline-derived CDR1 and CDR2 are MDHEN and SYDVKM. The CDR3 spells CAISPSGGPDTQYF. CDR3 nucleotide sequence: TGTGCCATCAGTCCTAGCGGGGGGCCAGATACGCAGTATTTT.

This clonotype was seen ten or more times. In DNA form, the CDR3 reads TGTGCCAGCAGGCCTGGAGAAAGCGGGAGAGGAAACATTCAGTACTTC. It specifies CASRPGESGRGNIQYF. The chain couples TRBV6-2 or TRBV6-3 to TRBJ2-4, with 8 bases that match TRBD2. Looked up from germline, CDR1 is MNHEY and CDR2 is SVGEGT. CDR3 length: 16 residues. V lost 6 bases and J lost 6; bases outside the gene matches: 13.

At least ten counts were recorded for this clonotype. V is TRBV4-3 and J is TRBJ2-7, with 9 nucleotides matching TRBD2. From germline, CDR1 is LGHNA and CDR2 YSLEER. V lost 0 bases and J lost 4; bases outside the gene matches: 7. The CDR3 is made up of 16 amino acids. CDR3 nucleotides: TGCGCCAGCAGCCAAGAATCCCGTAGCGGGAGATACGAGCAGTACTTC. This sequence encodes CASSQESRSGRYEQYF.

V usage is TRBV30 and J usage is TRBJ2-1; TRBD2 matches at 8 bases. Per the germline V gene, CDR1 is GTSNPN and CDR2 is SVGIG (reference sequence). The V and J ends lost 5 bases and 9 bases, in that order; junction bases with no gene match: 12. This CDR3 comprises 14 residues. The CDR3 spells CAWSLAEGFSEQFF. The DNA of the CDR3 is TGTGCCTGGTCACTAGCGGAGGGGTTTAGTGAGCAGTTCTTC.

The CDR3 coding sequence is TGTGCCAGCAGCTTATTCGGGAAGGGTAATGAGCAGTTCTTC. Translating gives CASSLFGKGNEQFF. V usage is TRBV11-3 and J usage is TRBJ2-1; D might be TRBD2 (5 bases). V lost 2 bases, J lost 7 bases, and 12 bases lay in between. The V gene's germline CDR1 is SGHNT and CDR2 YENEEA. The CDR3 has 14 amino acids. Using reference TRBV11-3 and TRBJ2-1 for the parts outside the CDR3, the full variable domain is EAGVVQSPRYKIIEKKQPVAFWCNPISGHNTLYWYLQNLGQGPELLIRYENEEAVDDSQLPKDRFSAERLKGVDSTLKIQPAELGDSAVYLCASSLFGKGNEQFFGPGTRLTVL.

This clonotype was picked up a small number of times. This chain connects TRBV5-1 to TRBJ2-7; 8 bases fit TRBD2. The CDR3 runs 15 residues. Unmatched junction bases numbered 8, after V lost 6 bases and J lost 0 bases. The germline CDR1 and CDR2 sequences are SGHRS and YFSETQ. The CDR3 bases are TGCGCCAGCACCCCCGGCGGGACTAGCTCCTACGAGCAGTACTTC. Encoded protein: CASTPGGTSSYEQYF.

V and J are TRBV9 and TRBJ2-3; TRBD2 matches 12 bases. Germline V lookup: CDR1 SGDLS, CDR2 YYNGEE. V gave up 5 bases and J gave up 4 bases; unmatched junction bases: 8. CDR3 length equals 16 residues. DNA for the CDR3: TGTGCCAGCAGACAAGGGACTAGCGGGCCAGCAGATACGCAGTATTTT. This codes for CASRQGTSGPADTQYF.

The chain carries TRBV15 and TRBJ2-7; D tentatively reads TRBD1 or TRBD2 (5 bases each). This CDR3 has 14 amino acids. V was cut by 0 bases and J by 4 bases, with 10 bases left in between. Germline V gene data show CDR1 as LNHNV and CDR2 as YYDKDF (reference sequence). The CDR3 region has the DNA TGTGCCACCAGCAGAGATACGGGGCCTTACGAGCAGTACTTC. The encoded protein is CATSRDTGPYEQYF.

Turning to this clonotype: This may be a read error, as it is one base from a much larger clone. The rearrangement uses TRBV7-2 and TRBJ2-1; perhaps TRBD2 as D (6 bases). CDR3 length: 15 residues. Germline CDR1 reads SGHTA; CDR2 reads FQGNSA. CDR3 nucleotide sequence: TGTGCCAGCAGCTTTGGCGGGACGACCTACAATGGGCAGTTCTTC. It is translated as CASSFGGTTYNGQFF.

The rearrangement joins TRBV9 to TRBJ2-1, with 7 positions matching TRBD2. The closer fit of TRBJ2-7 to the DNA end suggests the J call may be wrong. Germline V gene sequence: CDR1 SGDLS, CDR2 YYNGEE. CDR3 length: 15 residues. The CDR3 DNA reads TGTGCCAGCAGCTCCGGGGGGACCTCCTACAATGAGCAGTACTTC. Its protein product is CASSSGGTSYNEQYF.

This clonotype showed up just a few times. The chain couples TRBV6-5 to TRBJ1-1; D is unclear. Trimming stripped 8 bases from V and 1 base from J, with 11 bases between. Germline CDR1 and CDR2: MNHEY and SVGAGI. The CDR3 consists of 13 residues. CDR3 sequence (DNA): TGTGCCAGCGGCCTTACACGGAACACTGAAGCTTTCTTT. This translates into CASGLTRNTEAFF.

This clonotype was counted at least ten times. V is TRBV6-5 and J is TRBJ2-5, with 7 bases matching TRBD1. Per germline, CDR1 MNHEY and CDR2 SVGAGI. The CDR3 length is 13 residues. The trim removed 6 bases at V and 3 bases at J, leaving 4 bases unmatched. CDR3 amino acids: CASRRDSEETQYF. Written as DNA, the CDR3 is TGTGCCAGCAGAAGGGACAGCGAAGAGACCCAGTACTTC.

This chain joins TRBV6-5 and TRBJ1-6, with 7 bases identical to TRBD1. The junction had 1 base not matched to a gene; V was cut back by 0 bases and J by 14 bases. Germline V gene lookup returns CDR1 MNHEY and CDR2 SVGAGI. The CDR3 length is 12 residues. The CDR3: CASSYSDRTLHF. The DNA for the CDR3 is TGTGCCAGCAGTTACTCGGACAGGACCCTCCACTTT.

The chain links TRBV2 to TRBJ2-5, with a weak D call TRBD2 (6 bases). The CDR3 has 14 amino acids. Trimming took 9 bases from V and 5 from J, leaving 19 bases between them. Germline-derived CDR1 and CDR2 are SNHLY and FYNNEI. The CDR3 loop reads CASPLGGDGETQYF. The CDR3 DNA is TGTGCCAGTCCCCTCGGGGGAGATGGGGAGACCCAGTACTTC.

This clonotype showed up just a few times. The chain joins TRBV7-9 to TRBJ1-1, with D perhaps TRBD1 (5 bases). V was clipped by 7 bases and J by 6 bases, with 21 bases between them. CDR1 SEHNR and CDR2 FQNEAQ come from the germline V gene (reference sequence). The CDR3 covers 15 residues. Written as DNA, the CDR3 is TGTGCCAGCACCCAACTCGTGGGGTCAGGGTCTGAAGCTTTCTTT. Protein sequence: CASTQLVGSGSEAFF.

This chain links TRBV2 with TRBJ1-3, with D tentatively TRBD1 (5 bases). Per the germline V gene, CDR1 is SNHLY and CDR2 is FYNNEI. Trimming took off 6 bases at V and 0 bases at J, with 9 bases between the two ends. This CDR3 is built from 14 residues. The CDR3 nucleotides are TGTGCCAGCAGCGGGAGGGGCTCTGGAAACACCATATATTTT. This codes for CASSGRGSGNTIYF.

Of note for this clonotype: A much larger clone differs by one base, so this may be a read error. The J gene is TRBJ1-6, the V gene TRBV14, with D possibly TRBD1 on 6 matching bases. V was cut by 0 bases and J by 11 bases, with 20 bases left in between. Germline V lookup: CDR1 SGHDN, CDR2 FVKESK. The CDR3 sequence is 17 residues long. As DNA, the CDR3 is TGTGCCAGCAGCCAAGATATTGGGGGGCGATGGGATCCACCCCTCCACTTT. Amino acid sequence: CASSQDIGGRWDPPLHF.

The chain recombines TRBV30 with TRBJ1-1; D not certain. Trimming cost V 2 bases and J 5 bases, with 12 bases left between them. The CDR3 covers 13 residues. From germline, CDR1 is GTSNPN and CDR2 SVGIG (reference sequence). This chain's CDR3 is CAWSPSPGTEAFF. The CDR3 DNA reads TGTGCCTGGAGTCCATCCCCCGGTACTGAAGCTTTCTTT.

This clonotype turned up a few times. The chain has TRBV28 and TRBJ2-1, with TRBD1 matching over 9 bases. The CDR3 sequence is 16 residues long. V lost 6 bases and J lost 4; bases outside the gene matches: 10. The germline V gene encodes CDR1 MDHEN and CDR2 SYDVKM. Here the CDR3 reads CASRLTGTGLYNEQFF. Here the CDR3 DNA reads TGTGCCAGCAGACTAACCGGGACAGGGCTTTACAATGAGCAGTTCTTC.

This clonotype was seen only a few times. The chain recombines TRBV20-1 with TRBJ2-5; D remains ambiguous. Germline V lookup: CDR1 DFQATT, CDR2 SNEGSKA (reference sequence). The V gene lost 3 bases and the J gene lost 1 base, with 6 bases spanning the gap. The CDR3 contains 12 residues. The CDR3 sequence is CSASESQETQYF. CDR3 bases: TGCAGTGCTAGTGAGAGCCAAGAGACCCAGTACTTC.

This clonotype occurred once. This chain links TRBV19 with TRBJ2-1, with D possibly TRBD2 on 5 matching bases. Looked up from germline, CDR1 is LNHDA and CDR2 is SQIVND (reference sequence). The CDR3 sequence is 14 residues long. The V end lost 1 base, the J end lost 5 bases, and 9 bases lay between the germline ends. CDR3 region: CASSIAAGNNEQFF. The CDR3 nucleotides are TGTGCCAGTAGTATAGCGGCGGGCAACAATGAGCAGTTCTTC.

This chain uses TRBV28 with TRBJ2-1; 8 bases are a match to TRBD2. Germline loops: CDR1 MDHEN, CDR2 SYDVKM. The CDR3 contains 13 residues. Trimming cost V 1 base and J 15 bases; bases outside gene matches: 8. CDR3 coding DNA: TGTGCCAGCAGTTTATCCCTCCCGGGGGGGGTGTTCTTC. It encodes CASSLSLPGGVFF.

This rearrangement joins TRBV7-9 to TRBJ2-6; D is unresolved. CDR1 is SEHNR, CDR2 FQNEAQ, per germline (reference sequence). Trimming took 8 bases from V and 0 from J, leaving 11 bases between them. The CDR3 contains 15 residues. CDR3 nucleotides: TGTGCCAGCGGCATCGCACTCTCTGGGGCCAACGTCCTGACTTTC. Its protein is CASGIALSGANVLTF.

CDR3 amino acids: CASSARDRVNEAFF. In nucleotides, the CDR3 is TGTGCCAGCAGCGCCCGGGACAGGGTGAATGAAGCTTTCTTT. V usage is TRBV16 and J usage is TRBJ1-1, with 9 bases matching TRBD1. The CDR3 loop spans 14 amino acids. The trim removed 5 bases at V and 7 bases at J, leaving 8 bases unmatched. The germline V gene has CDR1 KGHSY and CDR2 FQNENV.

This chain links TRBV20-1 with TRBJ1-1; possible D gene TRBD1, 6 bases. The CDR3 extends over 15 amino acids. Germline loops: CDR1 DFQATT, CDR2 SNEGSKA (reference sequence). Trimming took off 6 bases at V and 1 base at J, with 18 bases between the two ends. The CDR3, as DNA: TGCAGTGCCCAAAGACAGGAAAGGAAGAACACTGAAGCTTTCTTT. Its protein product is CSAQRQERKNTEAFF.